This entry features one T cell receptor beta chain sequence. The CDR3 is 13 amino acids. Looked up from germline, CDR1 is SGDLS and CDR2 is YYNGEE. Trimming removed 3 bases from V and 1 base from J, with 7 bases in between. Naive-designated CD8 cells lacked CD45RO, were positively enriched for CCR7, and omitted terminally differentiated effector memory CD45RA+ cells. The data stem from a study of shared clonotypes between healthy human individuals. Sequenced by immunoSEQ multiplex PCR; TCRdb stores in-frame clones only, minus some. Among over 2 million clones listed, roughly 94% were seen once. The chain is built from TRBV9 and TRBJ2-5; no reliable D call. Sequences were obtained from naive CD8+ T cells sorted from blood. This clonotype originated in a young man in good health. The CDR3 DNA reads TGTGCCAGCAGCGCCTGGCTCCAAGAGACCCAGTACTTC. It yields the protein CASSAWLQETQYF.